A single sample gave rise to the 22 T cell receptor beta chains below, sequenced in a study of Ad26.COV2.S vaccination and SARS-CoV-2 variants. Assay: immunoSEQ multiplex PCR; the TCRdb copy retains only in-frame clones and omits some. The repertoire holds fewer than 800,000 clones, with 89% as singletons. The sample's treatment: about 20 received Ad26.COV2.S at low or high dose, single or two shots; about 5 received placebo; per-sample allocation not given. After the first vaccine or placebo injection, samples were drawn on day 63. Sample: peripheral blood, taken in a trial of Ad26.COV2.S vaccine versus placebo. These receptors all stem from a person aged 18 to 65 who received the Ad26.COV2.S COVID-19 vaccine or a placebo.

V usage is TRBV7-2 and J usage is TRBJ2-7; D unresolved. From germline, CDR1 is SGHTA and CDR2 FQGNSA. The CDR3 runs 13 residues. Trimming cost V 3 bases and J 3 bases, with 9 bases left between them. The CDR3 DNA sequence: TGTGCCAGCAGCTTGGTACGGAACTACGAGCAGTACTTC. Translating gives CASSLVRNYEQYF.

The V gene is TRBV12-5, the J gene TRBJ2-2; 9 bases agree with TRBD2. From germline, CDR1 is LGHNT and CDR2 FRNRAP. The junction had 11 bases not matched to a gene; V was cut back by 7 bases and J by 2 bases. The CDR3 extends over 17 amino acids. In nucleotides, the CDR3 is TGTGCTAGTGCTAGCGTCATAGCGGGGGTAAACACCGGGGAGCTGTTTTTT. Its protein product is CASASVIAGVNTGELFF.

The V gene is TRBV6-5, the J gene TRBJ2-7; 11 bases are shared with TRBD2. The V gene's germline CDR1 is MNHEY and CDR2 SVGAGI. The CDR3 totals 15 residues. V lost 5 bases and J lost 0; bases outside the gene matches: 3. Here the CDR3 reads CASSRTSGSSYEQYF. The CDR3 DNA follows: TGTGCCAGCAGTCGGACTAGCGGGTCCTCCTACGAGCAGTACTTC.

Here the CDR3 reads CASSRSGSTGELFF. The CDR3 DNA reads TGTGCCAGCAGCCGGTCGGGGAGCACCGGGGAGCTGTTTTTT. The chain recombines TRBV7-8 with TRBJ2-2, with D perhaps matching TRBD2 (5 bases). V lost 5 bases and J 4 bases, leaving 11 bases between the germline ends. The length of the CDR3 is 14 residues. The V gene's germline CDR1 is SGHVS and CDR2 FQNEAQ.

The CDR3 protein is CASSFRVELAGGPRNEQYF. The DNA of the CDR3 is TGTGCCAGCAGCTTTCGGGTCGAGCTAGCGGGAGGGCCAAGGAACGAGCAGTACTTC. The chain carries TRBV7-8 and TRBJ2-7; 12 bases align to TRBD2. The germline CDR1 and CDR2 sequences are SGHVS and FQNEAQ. The V and J ends lost 3 bases and 5 bases, in that order; junction bases with no gene match: 17. CDR3 length: 19 residues.

The V call is TRBV7-9, the J call TRBJ2-7, with D unresolved. The CDR3 loop spans 15 amino acids. Deletions cut 1 base from V and 0 bases from J, with 10 bases between. Looked up from germline, CDR1 is SEHNR and CDR2 is FQNEAQ (reference sequence). The CDR3 coding sequence is TGTGCCAGCAGCTTAGGTGGCTACAGCTCCTACGAGCAGTACTTC. The encoded protein is CASSLGGYSSYEQYF. Supplemented by reference TRBV7-9 and TRBJ2-7, the full variable domain reads DTGVSQNPRHKITKRGQNVTFRCDPISEHNRLYWYRQTLGQGPEFLTYFQNEAQLEKSRLLSDRFSAERPKGSFSTLEIQRTEQGDSAMYLCASSLGGYSSYEQYFGPGTRLTVT.

This clone was counted a single time. The rearrangement uses TRBV5-1 and TRBJ1-1; 10 bases agree with TRBD1. Trimming at V came to 3 bases and at J to 5 bases, leaving 7 bases not matched to a gene. The CDR3 totals 15 residues. Germline-derived CDR1 and CDR2 are SGHRS and YFSETQ. CDR3 protein: CASSSPGQGVTEAFF. CDR3 bases: TGCGCCAGCAGCTCGCCCGGACAGGGGGTGACTGAAGCTTTCTTT.

V usage is TRBV30 and J usage is TRBJ1-6, with 7 bases matching TRBD1. V lost 4 bases, J lost 14 bases, and 14 bases stayed unmatched. The CDR3 spans 14 residues. CDR1 and CDR2 (germline): GTSNPN, SVGIG (reference sequence). The CDR3 DNA reads TGTGCCTGGACTCCCGACAGGGCCAATAGCGCCCTCCACTTT. Its protein is CAWTPDRANSALHF.

The chain has TRBV19 and TRBJ2-7, with a weak D call TRBD2 (5 bases). CDR3 length: 16 residues. Germline assignment: CDR1 LNHDA and CDR2 SQIVND (reference sequence). V was trimmed by 0 bases and J by 5 bases, leaving 17 bases between them. The CDR3 loop reads CASSIEGSRTADEQYF. The DNA of the CDR3 is TGTGCCAGTAGTATAGAAGGGAGCAGGACGGCCGACGAGCAGTACTTC.

A note on this clone: Relative to the germline gene, one junction end is altered; a read error may explain this. The V and J genes are TRBV2 and TRBJ2-2; no reliable D call. This CDR3 has 12 amino acids. Germline CDR1 SNHLY, CDR2 FYNNEI. Here the CDR3 DNA reads TGTGCCAGCAGAGAAGGGCAGCGGGAGCTGTTTTTT. Translating it yields CASREGQRELFF.

The rearrangement joins TRBV10-3 to TRBJ2-2; no clear D. The V and J ends lost 6 bases and 0 bases respectively, with 11 bases between them. In germline, CDR1 is ENHRY, CDR2 SYGVKD. This CDR3 contains 15 residues. CDR3 region: CAIRPVGTNTGELFF. CDR3 nucleotide sequence: TGTGCCATCAGGCCCGTGGGGACGAACACCGGGGAGCTGTTTTTT.

CDR3 DNA: TGCGCCAGCAGTCTACTGTCTACCACTGAAGCTTTCTTT. It translates to CASSLLSTTEAFF. This sequence joins TRBV5-1 and TRBJ1-1; no definite D call. Germline V gene lookup returns CDR1 SGHRS and CDR2 YFSETQ. The CDR3 totals 13 residues. The germline V and J ends were trimmed by 5 bases and 4 bases, with 12 bases remaining between them. Together with reference TRBV5-1 and TRBJ1-1, the CDR3 gives the full variable domain: KAGVTQTPRYLIKTRGQQVTLSCSPISGHRSVSWYQQTPGQGLQFLFEYFSETQRNKGNFPGRFSGRQFSNSRSEMNVSTLELGDSALYLCASSLLSTTEAFFGQGTRLTVV.

The chain couples TRBV6-5 to TRBJ2-5; 10 nucleotides match TRBD2. After removal of 6 bases from V and 7 bases from J, the junction contained 2 bases not matched to a gene. CDR3 size: 12 residues. Germline V gives CDR1 MNHEY, CDR2 SVGAGI. This chain's CDR3 is CASSRLAGTQYF. CDR3 DNA: TGTGCCAGCAGCCGACTAGCGGGGACCCAGTACTTC.

The V call is TRBV20-1, the J call TRBJ2-5, with TRBD2 identical over 9 bases. The V and J ends lost 3 bases and 6 bases, in that order; junction bases with no gene match: 11. The CDR3 is made up of 15 amino acids. Germline values: CDR1 DFQATT, CDR2 SNEGSKA (reference sequence). CDR3 in amino acids: CSASPAGGVFKTQYF. In nucleotides, the CDR3 is TGCAGTGCTAGTCCCGCGGGGGGGGTATTCAAGACCCAGTACTTC.

The V and J genes are TRBV19 and TRBJ2-5; 7 positions match TRBD2. Per the germline V gene, CDR1 is LNHDA and CDR2 is SQIVND (reference sequence). The CDR3 extends over 15 amino acids. The V segment lost 3 bases and the J segment 5 bases; nucleotides outside the gene matches: 9. The CDR3 sequence is CASSILADGPETQYF. The DNA of the CDR3 is TGTGCCAGTAGTATTCTAGCGGATGGGCCGGAGACCCAGTACTTC.

The chain carries TRBV19 and TRBJ2-1; TRBD2 is a possible D gene (5 bases). V was clipped by 9 bases and J by 1 base, with 16 bases between them. This CDR3 is 15 amino acids long. Germline V gives CDR1 LNHDA, CDR2 SQIVND (reference sequence). CDR3 sequence (DNA): TGTGCCAGCCTCCCCGGTGGGAGATCCTACAATGAGCAGTTCTTC. Translated, it gives CASLPGGRSYNEQFF.

Points on this clone: The sample has other DNA sequences that encode this CDR3 too. The chain links TRBV19 to TRBJ1-2; D not certain. V lost 3 bases, J lost 4 bases, and 6 bases lay in between. CDR1 LNHDA and CDR2 SQIVND come from the germline V gene (reference sequence). CDR3 length: 12 amino acids. The CDR3 region is CASSISSYGYTF. The CDR3 DNA sequence: TGTGCCAGTAGTATCTCCAGCTATGGCTACACCTTC.

The CDR3 region is CASSALAGRETQYF. The CDR3 DNA follows: TGTGCCAGCAGTGCCCTAGCGGGACGGGAGACCCAGTACTTC. This chain connects TRBV27 to TRBJ2-5, with TRBD2 identical over 9 bases. Germline values: CDR1 MNHEY, CDR2 SMNVEV (reference sequence). This CDR3 spans 14 amino acids. J gave up 5 bases and V 5 bases, and 6 bases lay outside the gene matches.

This clone occurred a few times. The chain couples TRBV5-4 to TRBJ2-7; D possibly corresponds to TRBD2 (6 bases). CDR1 and CDR2 from the germline V gene are SGHNT and YYREEE (reference sequence). The CDR3 is 13 residues long. V was pared by 4 bases and J by 3 bases, with 11 bases between. The DNA for the CDR3 is TGTGCCAGCAGCCGGTGGGGGGTCTACGAGCAGTACTTC. It translates to CASSRWGVYEQYF.

Worth noting for this clone: Other DNA sequences in this sample translate to the same CDR3. This chain uses TRBV12-3 or TRBV12-4 with TRBJ1-1; D perhaps matches TRBD1 (5 bases). The CDR3 consists of 13 residues. V gave up 6 bases and J gave up 1 base, with 9 bases separating them. The CDR3 is CASSRQGNTEAFF. The CDR3, as DNA: TGTGCCAGCAGCCGGCAGGGGAACACTGAAGCTTTCTTT.

The chain has TRBV11-2 and TRBJ1-1, with a possible D match to TRBD1 (5 bases). The V end was cut by 4 bases, the J end by 0 bases, with 15 bases between. The CDR3 sequence is 16 residues long. Germline CDR1 is SGHAT and CDR2 is FQNNGV. CDR3 residues: CASSSTGGLMNTEAFF. In nucleotides, the CDR3 is TGTGCCAGCAGCTCCACGGGGGGGTTAATGAACACTGAAGCTTTCTTT.

The J gene is TRBJ2-5, the V gene TRBV11-2; 12 nucleotides match TRBD2. V shed 7 bases and J 1 base; nucleotides not matched to a gene: 10. This CDR3 is 17 amino acids long. Germline V gene sequence: CDR1 SGHAT, CDR2 FQNNGV. The CDR3 nucleotides are TGTGCCAGCATCCAATTCGGACTAGCGGGGCGCCAAGAGACCCAGTACTTC. Protein sequence: CASIQFGLAGRQETQYF.